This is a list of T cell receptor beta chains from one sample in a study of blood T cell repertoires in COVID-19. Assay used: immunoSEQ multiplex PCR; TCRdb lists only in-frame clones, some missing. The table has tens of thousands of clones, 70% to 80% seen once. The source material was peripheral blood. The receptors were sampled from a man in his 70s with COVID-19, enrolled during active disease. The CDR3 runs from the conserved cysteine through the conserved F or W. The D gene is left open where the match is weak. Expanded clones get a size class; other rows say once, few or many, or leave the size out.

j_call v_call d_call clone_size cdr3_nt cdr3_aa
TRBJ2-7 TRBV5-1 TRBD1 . TGCGCCAGCAGCCATGGACAGGGGGAGAAATACGAGCAGTACTTC CASSHGQGEKYEQYF
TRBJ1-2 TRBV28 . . TGTGCCAGCAGTCCCAATAAGAGATTTCCCTATGGCTACACCTTC CASSPNKRFPYGYTF
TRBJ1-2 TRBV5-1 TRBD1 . TGCGCCAGCAGCCCGCCCACAGGGGGCAATGGCTACACCTTC CASSPPTGGNGYTF
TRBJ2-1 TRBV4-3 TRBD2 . TGCGCCAGCAGCCAAGGTCCTAGCGGGAGGGGGGATGAGCAGTTCTTC CASSQGPSGRGDEQFF
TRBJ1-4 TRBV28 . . TGTGCCAGCAGTTCTTCAGGTGCCGAAAAACTGTTTTTT CASSSSGAEKLFF
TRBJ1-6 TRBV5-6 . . TGTGCCAGCAGCCTCCTCGACAGACCCTCCTATAATTCACCCCTCCACTTT CASSLLDRPSYNSPLHF
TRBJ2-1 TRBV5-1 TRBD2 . TGCGCCAGCAGCTCGCCGGGACTAGCGGTGTATGAGCAGTTCTTC CASSSPGLAVYEQFF
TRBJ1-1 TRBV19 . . TGTGCCACCCAAAACTCCAGGGATCCGTTCAACACTGAAGCTTTCTTT CATQNSRDPFNTEAFF
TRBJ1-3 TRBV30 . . TGTGCCTGGAGCCGCTCTGGAAACACCATATATTTT CAWSRSGNTIYF
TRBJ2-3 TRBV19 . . TGTGCCAGTAGGGTCACTCCCAACACAGATACGCAGTATTTT CASRVTPNTDTQYF
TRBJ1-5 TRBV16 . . TGTGCCAGCAGCCAGGGTCCAGGTCAGCCCCAGCATTTT CASSQGPGQPQHF
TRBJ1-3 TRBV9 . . TGTGCCAGCAGCGCCTCCACAGGGATCTCTGGAAACACCATATATTTT CASSASTGISGNTIYF
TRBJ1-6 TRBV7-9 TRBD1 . TGTGCCAGCAGCTTCGGGACAGGTCACAATTCACCCCTCCACTTT CASSFGTGHNSPLHF
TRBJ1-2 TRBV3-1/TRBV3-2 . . TGTGCCAGCAGCCAAGTCCTGACAGCTCATGGCTACACCTTC CASSQVLTAHGYTF
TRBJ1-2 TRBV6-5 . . TGTGCCAGCAGTTCCGGGGGGCGCGAGGGCTACACCTTC CASSSGGREGYTF
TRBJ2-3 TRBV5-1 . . TGCGCCAGCAGCTTGGCCCGATCCGGGCAGGGGAGCACAGATACGCAGTATTTT CASSLARSGQGSTDTQYF
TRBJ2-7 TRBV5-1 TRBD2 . TGCGCCAGCAGCCAAACTAGCGGGAGGGCAGAGCAGTACTTC CASSQTSGRAEQYF
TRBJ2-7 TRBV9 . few TGTGCCAGCAGCCCTTCGGGAGCCTACGAGCAGTACTTC CASSPSGAYEQYF
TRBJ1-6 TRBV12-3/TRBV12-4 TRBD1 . TGTGCCAGCACCGTGACAGGGACGGTATCCCTCCACTTT CASTVTGTVSLHF
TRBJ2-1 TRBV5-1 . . TGCGCCAGCAGCTTGGGGACAGGGGGCCTAGCGGGAGTTAAGTTCTTC CASSLGTGGLAGVKFF
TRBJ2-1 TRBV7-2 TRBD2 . TGTGCCAGCATCCGCTTGTTAGCGGGGCCGCCTTCCGACAATGAGCAGTTCTTC CASIRLLAGPPSDNEQFF
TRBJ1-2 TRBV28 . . TGTGCCAGCAGTTCGACAGACTCTAACTATGGCTACACCTTC CASSSTDSNYGYTF
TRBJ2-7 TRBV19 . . TGTGCCAGTAGTCCGAGGAGATCCTACGAGCAGTACTTC CASSPRRSYEQYF
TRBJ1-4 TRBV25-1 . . TGTGCCAGCAGGGAGACAGGCCGAACTAATGAAAAACTGTTTTTT CASRETGRTNEKLFF
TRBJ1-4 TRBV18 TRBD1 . TGTGCCAGCTCACCGGTGACAGGGGAGCGAAAACTGTTTTTT CASSPVTGERKLFF
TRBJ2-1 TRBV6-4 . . TGTGCCAGCAGTGAATCCTCAGTGGGGGGTTACAATGAGCAGTTCTTC CASSESSVGGYNEQFF
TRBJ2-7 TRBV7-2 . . TGTGCCAGCAGCTTAGCGGACTTGGACTACGAGCAGTACTTC CASSLADLDYEQYF
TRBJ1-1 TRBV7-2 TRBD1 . TGTGCCAGCAGCTTAGCCCAGGGGGGCTCTGAAGCTTTCTTT CASSLAQGGSEAFF
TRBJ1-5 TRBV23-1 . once TGCGCCAGCAGTCAATCAGGGAGAGGAGAAGGTAGCAATCAGCCCCAGCATTTT CASSQSGRGEGSNQPQHF
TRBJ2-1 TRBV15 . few TGTGCCACCAGCGACCCGGGACTCTCCTACAATGAGCAGTTCTTC CATSDPGLSYNEQFF
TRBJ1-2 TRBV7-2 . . TGTGCCAGCAGCCAGAGCGGGTCGGGAAACTATGGCTACACCTTC CASSQSGSGNYGYTF
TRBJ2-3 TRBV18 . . TGTGCCAGCTCACTACTAGGCACAGATACGCAGTATTTT CASSLLGTDTQYF
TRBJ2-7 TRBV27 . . TGTGCCAGCAGTTTCAGGGGATGGGACGAGCAGTACTTC CASSFRGWDEQYF
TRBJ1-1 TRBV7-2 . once TGTGCCAGCAGCTTAGAGGAGATGAAGGCTTTCTTT CASSLEEMKAFF
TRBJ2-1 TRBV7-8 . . TGTGCCAGCAGCCCGTTCGGAACGGGAACGTACAATGAGCAGTTCTTC CASSPFGTGTYNEQFF